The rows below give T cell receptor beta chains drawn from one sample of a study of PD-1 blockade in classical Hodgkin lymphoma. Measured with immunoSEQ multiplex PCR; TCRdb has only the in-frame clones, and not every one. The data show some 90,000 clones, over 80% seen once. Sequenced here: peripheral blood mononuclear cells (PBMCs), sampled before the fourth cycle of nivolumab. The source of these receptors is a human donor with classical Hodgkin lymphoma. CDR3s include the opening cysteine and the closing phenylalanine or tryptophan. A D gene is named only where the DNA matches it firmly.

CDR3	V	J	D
CATRIGVQTGELFF	TRBV19	TRBJ2-2	.
CASSQDSGTVSYEQYF	TRBV4-2	TRBJ2-7	TRBD1
CASSRAPRGEENGYTF	TRBV7-3	TRBJ1-2	.
CASSSPGSYEQYF	TRBV27	TRBJ2-7	.
CASSPGMGYTF	TRBV6-5	TRBJ1-2	.
CARGGEREKDTQYF	TRBV10-2	TRBJ2-3	TRBD2
CASSHLVGTSYEQYF	TRBV4-1	TRBJ2-7	.
CASSLAGTGTYEQYF	TRBV18	TRBJ2-7	TRBD1
CASNRLDRYQETQYF	TRBV28	TRBJ2-5	.
CASKGTYSGNTIYF	TRBV27	TRBJ1-3	.
CASSSRLAGGPYEQYF	TRBV11-2	TRBJ2-7	TRBD2
CASSLGLAEQYF	TRBV5-1	TRBJ2-7	TRBD2
CASSTSMGGPVVEQFF	TRBV9	TRBJ2-1	TRBD2
CASSLTGGNEKLFF	TRBV28	TRBJ1-4	TRBD1
CASSDVGGIDTGELFF	TRBV25-1	TRBJ2-2	.
CASSVASSYNEQFF	TRBV9	TRBJ2-1	.
CASSLGTGIRAEAFF	TRBV5-8	TRBJ1-1	.
CASSPRDRVSYEQYF	TRBV18	TRBJ2-7	TRBD1
CASSLGSYNEQFF	TRBV7-3	TRBJ2-1	.
CASSFSGQPLF	TRBV11-2	TRBJ1-2	TRBD1
CASSQTGGTSGIHEQFF	TRBV5-1	TRBJ2-1	TRBD2
CASSAGGARNTEAFF	TRBV5-1	TRBJ1-1	TRBD1
CASSARERETTDTQYF	TRBV9	TRBJ2-3	TRBD2
CSVEPYTTDTQYF	TRBV29-1	TRBJ2-3	.
CASSAQGETQYF	TRBV7-9	TRBJ2-5	.
CSAGGAGDSYEQYF	TRBV29-1	TRBJ2-7	TRBD2
CATKTPGNTEAFF	TRBV28	TRBJ1-1	.
CASSPRGGGQPQHF	TRBV19	TRBJ1-5	.
CAISDSSGSDNEQFF	TRBV10-3	TRBJ2-1	TRBD2
CASSATISYEQYF	TRBV6-5	TRBJ2-7	.
CAISAVSGGPNEQFF	TRBV10-3	TRBJ2-1	.
CASSVSGGNTIYF	TRBV6-1	TRBJ1-3	.